These T cell receptor beta chains were read from a single sample in a study of glioma-infiltrating T cells after dendritic cell vaccination. Libraries were prepared by immunoSEQ multiplex PCR; TCRdb keeps only in-frame clonotypes and omits some of them. The data show 93,000 or so clones, approximately 81% seen once. The input for sequencing was blood, taken before dendritic cell vaccination. The receptors derive from a human donor with glioblastoma. Both conserved end residues are part of each CDR3. Fields, in order: V gene, D gene, clone size, J gene, CDR3 protein, CDR3 DNA. The D gene is left open where the match is weak. A clone size is listed for some rows: how often the clone was seen (once, few, many), or a class if it is expanded.

V: TRBV18
D: .
size: .
J: TRBJ1-2
CDR3: CASSPPQGLYGYTF
DNA: TGTGCCAGCTCACCACCGCAGGGGTTATATGGCTACACCTTC

V: TRBV10-3
D: .
size: .
J: TRBJ2-5
CDR3: CAISEGAVQETQYF
DNA: TGTGCCATCAGTGAGGGAGCGGTCCAAGAGACCCAGTACTTC

V: TRBV5-1
D: .
size: .
J: TRBJ2-2
CDR3: CASSYRRGLPVTGELFF
DNA: TGCGCCAGCAGCTACCGACGGGGACTTCCTGTCACCGGGGAGCTGTTTTTT

V: TRBV5-1
D: TRBD1
size: .
J: TRBJ2-1
CDR3: CASSLSRSRTGAQSSYNEQFF
DNA: TGCGCCAGCAGCTTAAGTAGGTCCCGGACAGGGGCCCAGAGCTCCTACAATGAGCAGTTCTTC

V: TRBV6-5
D: .
size: .
J: TRBJ2-7
CDR3: CASRRGGYFYEQCF
DNA: TGTGCCAGCCGGAGGGGGGGCTATTTCTACGAGCAGTGCTTC

V: TRBV7-8
D: .
size: .
J: TRBJ2-6
CDR3: CASSQWPVGTGANVLTF
DNA: TGTGCCAGCAGCCAGTGGCCCGTTGGCACTGGGGCCAACGTCCTGACTTTC

V: TRBV27
D: TRBD2
size: .
J: TRBJ2-1
CDR3: CASSFPGLAVQFF
DNA: TGTGCCAGCAGTTTCCCCGGACTAGCGGTTCAGTTCTTC

V: TRBV5-1
D: .
size: few
J: TRBJ1-3
CDR3: CASSGYGVSGNTIYF
DNA: TGCGCCAGCAGCGGCTACGGAGTATCGGGAAACACCATATATTTT

V: TRBV5-1
D: .
size: .
J: TRBJ2-7
CDR3: CASSLGTAEAYEQYF
DNA: TGCGCCAGCAGCTTGGGGACAGCGGAGGCCTACGAGCAGTACTTC

V: TRBV10-3
D: TRBD1
size: .
J: TRBJ2-7
CDR3: CAISAIGQGRSYEQYF
DNA: TGTGCCATCAGTGCAATAGGACAGGGTCGTTCCTACGAGCAGTACTTC

V: TRBV30
D: TRBD1
size: .
J: TRBJ1-2
CDR3: CAWSIRQGSITF
DNA: TGTGCCTGGAGTATCCGACAGGGGAGTATCACCTTC

V: TRBV23-1
D: TRBD2
size: few
J: TRBJ2-5
CDR3: CASSHFDPGLGGTQYF
DNA: TGCGCCAGCAGTCATTTCGACCCGGGACTAGGAGGGACCCAGTACTTC

V: TRBV27
D: TRBD2
size: once
J: TRBJ2-5
CDR3: CASRPTGTSGETQYF
DNA: TGTGCCAGCAGACCCACCGGGACTAGCGGAGAGACCCAGTACTTC

V: TRBV19
D: .
size: .
J: TRBJ1-2
CDR3: CASSIPSNPSYTF
DNA: TGTGCCAGTAGTATTCCGTCTAACCCCAGCTACACCTTC

V: TRBV19
D: .
size: .
J: TRBJ1-3
CDR3: CASRKEGAYSGNTIYF
DNA: TGTGCCAGTAGAAAGGAGGGCGCATACTCTGGAAACACCATATATTTT

V: TRBV7-8
D: .
size: .
J: TRBJ1-5
CDR3: CASSPPGAVYQPQHF
DNA: TGTGCCAGCAGCCCGCCAGGGGCGGTCTATCAGCCCCAGCATTTT

V: TRBV5-1
D: .
size: .
J: TRBJ1-5
CDR3: CASSLQANQPQHF
DNA: TGCGCCAGCAGCTTGCAGGCAAATCAGCCCCAGCATTTT

V: TRBV28
D: TRBD1
size: .
J: TRBJ1-2
CDR3: CASSLPNQGAGGYTF
DNA: TGTGCCAGCAGTTTACCCAATCAGGGGGCTGGAGGCTACACCTTC

V: TRBV7-2
D: .
size: .
J: TRBJ1-1
CDR3: CASSLSGAPDVAFF
DNA: TGTGCCAGCAGCTTATCTGGGGCCCCTGACGTAGCTTTCTTT

V: TRBV6-5
D: TRBD1
size: .
J: TRBJ2-1
CDR3: CASNPQGDYNEQFF
DNA: TGTGCCAGCAACCCACAGGGGGATTACAATGAGCAGTTCTTC

V: TRBV6-1
D: .
size: .
J: TRBJ2-7
CDR3: CASSEAPPGVRYEQYF
DNA: TGTGCCAGCAGTGAAGCCCCCCCGGGAGTGAGATACGAGCAGTACTTC

V: TRBV23-1
D: TRBD2
size: .
J: TRBJ2-7
CDR3: CASSQSHLAGSNEQYF
DNA: TGCGCCAGCAGTCAATCTCATTTAGCGGGAAGCAACGAGCAGTACTTC

V: TRBV9
D: TRBD2
size: .
J: TRBJ2-3
CDR3: CASSVGVAGGDNTQYF
DNA: TGTGCCAGCAGCGTAGGGGTAGCGGGGGGGGATAATACGCAGTATTTT